These T cell receptor beta chains were read from a single sample in a study of blood T cell repertoires in COVID-19. This table comes from immunoSEQ multiplex PCR, and its TCRdb copy is limited to in-frame clones, with some not included. This sample has more than 95,000 clones, with just over 90% found just once. Input material: peripheral blood. The source of these receptors is a human donor with active COVID-19. The donor label of this sample is uncertain. Both conserved end residues are trimmed from each CDR3. Each record gives: clone size, J gene, CDR3 length, V gene, CDR3 protein. Where a row states a size, it is once, few, many or the class of an expanded clone; other rows omit it.

NA,TRBJ2-1,13,TRBV19,ASSPDRSSYNEQF
NA,TRBJ2-7,10,TRBV6-5,ASSTQGYEQY
NA,TRBJ2-2,11,TRBV12-3/TRBV12-4,ASSFEGAGELF
NA,TRBJ2-1,13,TRBV6-2/TRBV6-3,ASSSPGAGVYEQF
NA,TRBJ2-3,17,TRBV28,ASSLGGLAGLPVTDTQY
NA,TRBJ1-5,12,TRBV7-8,ASSLSGLNQPQH
NA,TRBJ1-5,11,TRBV7-8,ASSFQGNQPQH
NA,TRBJ2-5,13,TRBV6-1,ASSEARGGQETQY
few,TRBJ2-5,11,TRBV5-1,ASSLVNQETQY
NA,TRBJ2-5,14,TRBV11-3,ASSQGPGSLPETQY
NA,TRBJ2-1,13,TRBV5-1,ASSLGGGIYNEQF
NA,TRBJ1-3,13,TRBV14,ASSQDIRSGNTIY
NA,TRBJ2-1,11,TRBV4-2,ASSQDSGQPQF
NA,TRBJ1-2,13,TRBV5-6,ASNTRGQVYYGYT
NA,TRBJ2-2,11,TRBV11-3,ASSLFYSGELF
few,TRBJ2-5,14,TRBV5-1,ASSLGTSGGQETQY
NA,TRBJ2-7,12,TRBV4-3,ASSQANPGNEQY
NA,TRBJ2-7,12,TRBV7-8,ASSPGTGSYEQY
NA,TRBJ1-6,18,TRBV10-3,AISAVVGQDHSNGDSPLH
NA,TRBJ2-7,11,TRBV27,ASRQGGSYEQY
few,TRBJ2-3,14,TRBV3-1/TRBV3-2,ASSQRLAGGGDTQY
NA,TRBJ1-2,10,TRBV6-5,ASRENNYGYT
NA,TRBJ1-2,11,TRBV2,ASSDQGTYGYT
NA,TRBJ1-1,12,TRBV6-6,ASSQIQQGTEAF
NA,TRBJ2-7,14,TRBV6-2/TRBV6-3,ASSSLLGQGVYEQY
NA,TRBJ1-6,19,TRBV4-1,ASSRRGLPGQGATYNSPLH
NA,TRBJ2-3,14,TRBV18,ASSEKTGGYADTQY
NA,TRBJ2-5,12,TRBV28,ASSFQALQETQY
once,TRBJ2-3,12,TRBV4-3,ASSPRTATDTQY
NA,TRBJ2-1,11,TRBV18,ASSSPVRNEQF
NA,TRBJ2-2,15,TRBV19,ASSRTGTGGRFGELF
few,TRBJ1-1,13,TRBV7-9,ASSLGDRGNTEAF
NA,TRBJ2-7,13,TRBV7-6,ASSLGSGGGYEQY
NA,TRBJ2-1,11,TRBV7-3,ASSLRQGGEQF
NA,TRBJ1-6,10,TRBV9,ASSADNSPLH
once,TRBJ1-1,10,TRBV27,ASSLRGSEAF
once,TRBJ1-5,15,TRBV7-6,ASSLDPPRGSNQPQH
NA,TRBJ2-1,11,TRBV19,AVLGATDNEQF
NA,TRBJ2-1,16,TRBV7-9,ASSFYWATGTGAAEQF